This T cell receptor beta chain was retrieved from a study of T cells in localized non-small cell lung cancer. The CDR3 consists of 15 residues. V lost 6 bases to trimming and J lost 2 bases, with 15 bases between them. General study findings and limits: An association was observed between higher blood T cell density and longer overall survival.

TCRdb keeps only in-frame clones here, not all; method: immunoSEQ multiplex PCR. The table records about 990 clones, about 34% of them present only once. In regard to this clone: The antigen remains unidentified.

The chain is built from TRBV23-1 and TRBJ2-3, with D uncertain. TRBV23-1 is annotated as an ORF whose role is uncertain. This sample comprised lung tumor tissue, obtained before any cancer treatment. This receptor was taken from a man between 40 and 69 years old with stage I lung adenocarcinoma. DNA for the CDR3: TGCGCCAGCAGCCAAGATAATCGAATCACAGATACGCAGTATTTT. Its translation is CASSQDNRITDTQYF.